This is a list of T cell receptor beta chains from one sample in a study of immune heterogeneity within non-small cell lung tumors. TCRdb reprocessed the multiplex PCR reads via MiXCR and lists one record per CDR3 protein. The top ten clones hold around 4.1% of a sample with some 30,000 distinct CDR3 sequences, more than 25% of them seen once. Sequenced material: lung tumor tissue. These receptor sequences come from a man in his forties with non-small cell lung cancer. The CDR3 runs from the conserved cysteine through the conserved F or W.

>TRBJ2-5|TRBV4-1
CASSRDIQLTIEQETQYF
>TRBJ1-2|TRBV20-1
CSARVTGGSGYTF
>TRBJ1-2|TRBV13
CASSFWQTNYGYTF
>TRBJ2-1|TRBV2
CASRALLALRSYNEQFF
>TRBJ2-4|TRBV2
CGSSVNTGVQYF
>TRBJ2-1|TRBV7-6
CASRGLAGVGEQFF
>TRBJ2-1|TRBV20-1
CSAKGTSGLHNEQFF
>TRBJ1-4|TRBV6-1
CASTWGEIEKLFF
>TRBJ2-2|TRBV18
CASSPSAGEGTGELFF
>TRBJ2-5|TRBV24-1
CATSELQGLGGKETQYF